This paragraph covers one T cell receptor (beta chain) sequence. This entry comes from a study of blood T cell repertoires in COVID-19. Study details: Samples taken during acute and convalescent COVID-19 were collected in the United States, Italy and Spain. T cells, B-cell-depleted T cells, or PBMCs supplied cDNA or gDNA.

CDR1 and CDR2 (germline): LNHDA, SQIVND (reference sequence). This CDR3 comprises 12 residues. Trimming removed 9 bases at V and 6 bases at J, with 14 bases between. The data were produced by immunoSEQ multiplex PCR, yet TCRdb's version contains in-frame clones alone and is incomplete. The sample lists 95,000 to 150,000 clones; 74% were seen once. V is TRBV19 and J is TRBJ1-2, with D perhaps TRBD1 (5 bases). Sequenced material: peripheral blood. The clonotype was recovered from a man between 60 and 75 years old with acute or convalescent COVID-19. The CDR3 sequence: CASAQGVDGYTF. The CDR3, as DNA: TGTGCCAGCGCCCAAGGGGTAGATGGCTACACCTTC.